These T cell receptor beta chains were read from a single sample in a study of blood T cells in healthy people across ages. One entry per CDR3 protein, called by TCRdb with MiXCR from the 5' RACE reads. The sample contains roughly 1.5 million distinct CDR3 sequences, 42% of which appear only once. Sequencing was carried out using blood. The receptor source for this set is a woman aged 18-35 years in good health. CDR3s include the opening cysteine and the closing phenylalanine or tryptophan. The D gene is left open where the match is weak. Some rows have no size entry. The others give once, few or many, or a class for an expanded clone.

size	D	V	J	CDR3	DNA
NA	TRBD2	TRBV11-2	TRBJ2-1	CASSWTSGRAYNEQFF	TGTGCCAGCAGCTGGACTAGCGGGAGGGCCTACAATGAGCAGTTCTTC
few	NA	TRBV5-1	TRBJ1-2	CASSPEPRLNYGYTF	TGCGCCAGCAGCCCCGAGCCCAGACTTAACTATGGCTACACCTTC
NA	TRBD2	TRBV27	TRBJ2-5	CASSRGLAGNEQYF	TGTGCCAGCAGTCGAGGACTAGCGGGAAATGAGCAGTACTTC
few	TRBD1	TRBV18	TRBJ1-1	CASSPLGQVGGTEAFF	TGTGCCAGCTCACCCCTCGGACAGGTTGGAGGCACTGAAGCTTTCTTT
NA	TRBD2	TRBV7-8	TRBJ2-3	CASSSQREYTDTQYF	TGTGCCAGCAGCTCGCAGCGGGAATACACAGATACGCAGTATTTT
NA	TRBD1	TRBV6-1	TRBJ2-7	CASYGELRTGVNPLVEQYF	TGTGCCAGTTACGGCGAATTGAGGACAGGGGTAAATCCCCTTGTCGAGCAGTACTTC
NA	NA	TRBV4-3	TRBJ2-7	CASSLKWVGIYEQYF	TGCGCCAGCAGCCTCAAGTGGGTTGGGATCTACGAGCAGTACTTC
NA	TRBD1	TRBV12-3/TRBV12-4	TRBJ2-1	CASRMTGNEDEQFF	TGTGCCAGCAGGATGACAGGGAATGAAGATGAGCAGTTCTTC
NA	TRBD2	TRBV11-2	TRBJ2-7	CASSSIAGSFNNEQYF	TGTGCCAGCAGCTCAATAGCGGGATCGTTCAACAATGAGCAGTACTTC
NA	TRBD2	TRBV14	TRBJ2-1	CASSLGGGHNEQFF	TGTGCCAGCTCTCTTGGCGGGGGTCACAATGAGCAGTTCTTC
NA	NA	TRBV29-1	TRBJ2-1	CSVRGSIYSEQFF	TGCAGCGTTCGAGGGAGCATCTACAGTGAGCAGTTCTTC
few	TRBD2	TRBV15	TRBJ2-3	CATSKRTSGGTADTQYF	TGTGCCACCAGCAAAAGGACTAGCGGGGGTACCGCCGATACGCAGTATTTT
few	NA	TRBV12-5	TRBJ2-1	CASGLEGRYNEQFF	TGTGCTAGTGGTTTAGAAGGACGTTACAATGAGCAGTTCTTC
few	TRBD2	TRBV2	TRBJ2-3	CASKEASGAVHTQYF	TGTGCCAGCAAGGAGGCTAGCGGGGCTGTACATACGCAGTATTTT
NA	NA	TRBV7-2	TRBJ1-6	CASSPGAVPGNSPLHF	TGTGCCAGCAGCCCCGGGGCAGTGCCGGGTAATTCACCCCTCCACTTT
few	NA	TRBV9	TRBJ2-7	CASSVAGAGEQYF	TGTGCCAGCAGCGTAGCCGGGGCGGGCGAGCAGTACTTC
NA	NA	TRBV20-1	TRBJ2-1	CSASLWTPIEQFF	TGCAGTGCTAGTCTGTGGACTCCCATTGAGCAGTTCTTC
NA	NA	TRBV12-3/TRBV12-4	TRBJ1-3	CASTPSQTLLYF	TGTGCCAGCACCCCGTCCCAAACGCTATTATATTTT
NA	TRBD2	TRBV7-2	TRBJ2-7	CASSILAGNSYEQYF	TGTGCCAGCAGCATTCTAGCGGGCAACTCCTACGAGCAGTACTTC
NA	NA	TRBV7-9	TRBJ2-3	CASSLEDSFPDTQYF	TGTGCCAGCAGCCTCGAAGACAGTTTCCCAGATACGCAGTATTTT
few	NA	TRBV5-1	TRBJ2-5	CASSLTTTSYNEQYF	TGCGCCAGCAGCTTGACTACAACATCCTACAATGAGCAGTACTTC
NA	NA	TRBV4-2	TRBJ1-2	CASSQDRVSFDGYTF	TGTGCCAGCAGCCAAGATCGGGTTTCATTCGATGGCTACACCTTC
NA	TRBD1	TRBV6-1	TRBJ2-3	CASSPRGIDRGREDTQYF	TGTGCCAGCAGCCCCCGGGGAATAGACAGGGGGCGCGAAGATACGCAGTATTTT
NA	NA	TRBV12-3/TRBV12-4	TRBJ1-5	CASRRHGISNQPQHF	TGTGCCAGCAGACGACACGGAATTAGTAATCAGCCCCAGCATTTT
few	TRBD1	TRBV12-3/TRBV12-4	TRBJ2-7	CASSSLQGMGNYEQYF	TGTGCCAGCAGTTCATTACAGGGGATGGGAAACTACGAGCAGTACTTC
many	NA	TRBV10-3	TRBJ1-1	CAISEWNTEAFF	TGTGCCATCAGTGAGTGGAACACTGAAGCTTTCTTT
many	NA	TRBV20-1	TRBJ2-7	CRRTEWEYF	TGCAGGAGGACAGAATGGGAGTACTTC
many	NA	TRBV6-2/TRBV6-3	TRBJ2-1	CASSLRDPYNEQFF	TGTGCCAGCAGTTTACGGGACCCCTACAATGAGCAGTTCTTC
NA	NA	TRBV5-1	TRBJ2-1	CASSLGDGIYNEQFF	TGCGCCAGCAGCTTGGGGGACGGTATCTACAATGAGCAGTTCTTC
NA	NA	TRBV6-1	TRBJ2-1	CASSEEAAKIYNEQFF	TGTGCCAGCAGTGAAGAGGCGGCCAAGATATACAATGAGCAGTTCTTC
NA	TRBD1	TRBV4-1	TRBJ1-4	CASSQDEGTGGEKLFF	TGCGCCAGCAGCCAAGACGAGGGGACAGGGGGCGAAAAACTGTTTTTT
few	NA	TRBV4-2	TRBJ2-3	CASSQDQGFGTDTQYF	TGTGCCAGCAGCCAAGATCAGGGCTTTGGCACAGATACGCAGTATTTT
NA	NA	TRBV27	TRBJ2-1	CASRSLAAPGNKQFF	TGTGCCAGCAGGTCACTAGCTGCTCCGGGAAATAAGCAGTTCTTC
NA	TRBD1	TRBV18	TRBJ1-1	CASSETGGATEAFF	TGTGCCAGCTCAGAGACAGGGGGCGCGACTGAAGCTTTCTTT
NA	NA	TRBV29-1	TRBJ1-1	CSASLGMNTEAFF	TGCAGCGCCTCCCTGGGGATGAACACTGAAGCTTTCTTT
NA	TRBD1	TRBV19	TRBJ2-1	CASSIGQGLSYEQFF	TGTGCCAGTAGTATCGGACAGGGACTCTCCTACGAGCAGTTCTTC
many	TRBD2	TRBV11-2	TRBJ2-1	CASRPSGGLGNEQFF	TGTGCCAGCAGACCTAGCGGGGGGCTGGGGAATGAGCAGTTCTTC
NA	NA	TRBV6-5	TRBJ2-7	CASSYSRGLYEQYF	TGTGCCAGCAGTTACTCGAGGGGCCTCTACGAGCAGTACTTC
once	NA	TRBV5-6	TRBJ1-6	CASSVGLGNSPLHF	TGTGCCAGCAGCGTGGGCCTGGGTAATTCACCCCTCCACTTT
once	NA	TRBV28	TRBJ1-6	CASRRPIRHSPLHF	TGTGCCAGCAGGCGGCCCATCAGGCATTCACCCCTCCACTTT
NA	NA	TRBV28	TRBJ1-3	CASREADNSGNTIYF	TGTGCCAGCAGGGAGGCAGACAACTCTGGAAACACCATATATTTT
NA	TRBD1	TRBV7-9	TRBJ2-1	CASSLSQGVFNEQFF	TGTGCCAGCAGCTTGAGTCAGGGGGTGTTCAATGAGCAGTTCTTC
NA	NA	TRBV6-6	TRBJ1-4	CASRDLEKLFF	TGTGCCAGCAGGGACCTTGAAAAACTGTTTTTT